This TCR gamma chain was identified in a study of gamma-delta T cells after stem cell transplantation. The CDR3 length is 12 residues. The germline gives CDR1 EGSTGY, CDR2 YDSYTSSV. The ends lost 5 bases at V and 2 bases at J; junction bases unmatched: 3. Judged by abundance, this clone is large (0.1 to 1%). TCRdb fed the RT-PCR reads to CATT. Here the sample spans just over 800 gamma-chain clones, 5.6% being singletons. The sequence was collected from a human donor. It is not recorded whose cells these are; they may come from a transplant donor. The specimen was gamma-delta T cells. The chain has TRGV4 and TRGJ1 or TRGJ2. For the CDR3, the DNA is TGTGCCACCTGGGCCCATTATTATAAGAAACTCTTT. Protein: CATWAHYYKKLF.